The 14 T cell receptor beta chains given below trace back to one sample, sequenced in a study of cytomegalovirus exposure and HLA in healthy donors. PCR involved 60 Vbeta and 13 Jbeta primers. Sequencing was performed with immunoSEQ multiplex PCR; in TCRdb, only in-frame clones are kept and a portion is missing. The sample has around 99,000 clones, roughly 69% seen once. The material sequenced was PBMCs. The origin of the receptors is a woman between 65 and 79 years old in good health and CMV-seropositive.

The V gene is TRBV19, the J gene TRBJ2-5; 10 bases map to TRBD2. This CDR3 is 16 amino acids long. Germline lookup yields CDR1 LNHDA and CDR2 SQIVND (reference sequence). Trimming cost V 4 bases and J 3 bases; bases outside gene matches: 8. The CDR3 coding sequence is TGTGCCAGTAGTACCTTTTTGCTAGCGGGGGAAGAGACCCAGTACTTC. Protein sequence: CASSTFLLAGEETQYF.

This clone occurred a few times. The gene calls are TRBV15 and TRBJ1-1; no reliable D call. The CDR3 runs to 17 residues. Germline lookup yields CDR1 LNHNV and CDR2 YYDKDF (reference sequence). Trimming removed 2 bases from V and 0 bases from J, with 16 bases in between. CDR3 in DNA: TGTGCCACCAGCAGACCTAACCCGAAGATGATGAACACTGAAGCTTTCTTT. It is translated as CATSRPNPKMMNTEAFF.

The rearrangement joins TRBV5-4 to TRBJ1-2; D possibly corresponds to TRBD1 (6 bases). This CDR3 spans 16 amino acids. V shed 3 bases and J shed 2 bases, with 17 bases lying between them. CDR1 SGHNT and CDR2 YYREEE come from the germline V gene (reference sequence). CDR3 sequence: CASSSDRQEPNYGYTF. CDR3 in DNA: TGTGCCAGCAGCTCCGATCGACAGGAGCCGAACTATGGCTACACCTTC.

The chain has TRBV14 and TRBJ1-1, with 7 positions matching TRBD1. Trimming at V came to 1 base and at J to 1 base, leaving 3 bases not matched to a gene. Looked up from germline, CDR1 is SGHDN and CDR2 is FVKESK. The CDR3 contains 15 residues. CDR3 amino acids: CASSQVGTANTEAFF. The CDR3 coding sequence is TGTGCCAGCAGCCAAGTCGGGACAGCGAACACTGAAGCTTTCTTT. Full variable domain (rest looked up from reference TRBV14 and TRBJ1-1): EAGVTQFPSHSVIEKGQTVTLRCDPISGHDNLYWYRRVMGKEIKFLLHFVKESKQDESGMPNNRFLAERTGGTYSTLKVQPAELEDSGVYFCASSQVGTANTEAFFGQGTRLTVV.

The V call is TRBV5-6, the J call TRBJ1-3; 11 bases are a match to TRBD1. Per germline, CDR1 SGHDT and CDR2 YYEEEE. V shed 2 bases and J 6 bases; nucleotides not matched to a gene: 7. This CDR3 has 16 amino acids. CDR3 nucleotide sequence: TGTGCCAGCAGCTTTCGAGGGACAGGGGGAGTAAACACCATATATTTT. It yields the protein CASSFRGTGGVNTIYF. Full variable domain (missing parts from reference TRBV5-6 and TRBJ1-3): DAGVTQSPTHLIKTRGQQVTLRCSPKSGHDTVSWYQQALGQGPQFIFQYYEEEERQRGNFPDRFSGHQFPNYSSELNVNALLLGDSALYLCASSFRGTGGVNTIYFGEGSWLTVV.

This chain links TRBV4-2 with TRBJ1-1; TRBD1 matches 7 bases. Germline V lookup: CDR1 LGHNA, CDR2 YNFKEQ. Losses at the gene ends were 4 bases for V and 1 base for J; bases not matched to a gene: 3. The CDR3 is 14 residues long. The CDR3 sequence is CASSRDSKNTEAFF. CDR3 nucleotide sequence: TGTGCCAGCAGCCGGGACAGCAAGAACACTGAAGCTTTCTTT.

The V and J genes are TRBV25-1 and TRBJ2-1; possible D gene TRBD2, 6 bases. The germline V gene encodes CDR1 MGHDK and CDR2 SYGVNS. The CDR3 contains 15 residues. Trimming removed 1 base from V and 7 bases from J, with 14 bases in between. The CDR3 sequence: CASSELWTTVNEQFF. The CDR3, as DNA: TGTGCCAGCAGTGAATTGTGGACTACCGTTAATGAGCAGTTCTTC.

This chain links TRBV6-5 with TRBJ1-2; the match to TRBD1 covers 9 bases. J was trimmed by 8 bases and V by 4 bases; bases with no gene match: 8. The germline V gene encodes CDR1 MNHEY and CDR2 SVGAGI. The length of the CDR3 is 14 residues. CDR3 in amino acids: CASSSDGQGRGYTF. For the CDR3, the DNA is TGTGCCAGCAGTTCCGACGGACAGGGGCGCGGCTACACCTTC.

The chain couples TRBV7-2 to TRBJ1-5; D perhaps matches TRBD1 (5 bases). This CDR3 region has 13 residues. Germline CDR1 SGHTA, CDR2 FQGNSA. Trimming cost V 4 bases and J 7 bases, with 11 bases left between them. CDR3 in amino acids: CASSWGEDQPQHF. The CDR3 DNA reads TGTGCCAGCAGCTGGGGGGAGGACCAGCCCCAGCATTTT.

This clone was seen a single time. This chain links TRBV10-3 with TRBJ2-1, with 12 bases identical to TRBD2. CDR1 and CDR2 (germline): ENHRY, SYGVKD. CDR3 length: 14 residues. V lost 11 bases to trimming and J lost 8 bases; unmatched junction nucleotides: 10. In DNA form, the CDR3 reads TGTGCCGCCCAGGCTAGCGGGGGGGACGATGAGCAGTTCTTC. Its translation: CAAQASGGDDEQFF.

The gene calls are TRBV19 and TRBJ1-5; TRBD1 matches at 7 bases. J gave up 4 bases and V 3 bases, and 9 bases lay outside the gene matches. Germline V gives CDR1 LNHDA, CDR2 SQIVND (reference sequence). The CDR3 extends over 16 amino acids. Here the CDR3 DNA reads TGTGCCAGTAGTATGGGTGGGACAGTACCTAATCAGCCCCAGCATTTT. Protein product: CASSMGGTVPNQPQHF.

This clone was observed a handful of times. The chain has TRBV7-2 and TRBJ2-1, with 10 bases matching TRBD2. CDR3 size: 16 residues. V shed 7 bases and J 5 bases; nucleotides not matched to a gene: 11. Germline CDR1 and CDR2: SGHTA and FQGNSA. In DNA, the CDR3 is TGTGCCAGCAAGACGCACAGCGGGGGGGTCAACAATGAGCAGTTCTTC. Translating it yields CASKTHSGGVNNEQFF.

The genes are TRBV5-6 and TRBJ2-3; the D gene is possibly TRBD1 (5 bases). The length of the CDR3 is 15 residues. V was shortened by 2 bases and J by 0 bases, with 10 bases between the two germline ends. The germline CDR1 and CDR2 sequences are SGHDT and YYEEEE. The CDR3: CASSFQGVSTDTQYF. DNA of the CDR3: TGTGCCAGCAGCTTTCAAGGGGTGAGCACAGATACGCAGTATTTT.

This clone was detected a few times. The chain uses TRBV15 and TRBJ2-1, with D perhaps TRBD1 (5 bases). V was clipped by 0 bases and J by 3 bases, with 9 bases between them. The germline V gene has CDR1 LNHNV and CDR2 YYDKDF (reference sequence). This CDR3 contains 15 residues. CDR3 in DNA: TGTGCCACCAGCAGAGATTTCACAGGCTACAATGAGCAGTTCTTC. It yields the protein CATSRDFTGYNEQFF.